This T cell receptor beta chain is from a study of cytomegalovirus exposure and HLA in healthy donors. The CDR3 consists of 12 residues. Germline values: CDR1 MNHNY, CDR2 SVGAGI (reference sequence). Profiled with immunoSEQ multiplex PCR; TCRdb holds only in-frame clones, not every one. This table has 160,000 or so clones, roughly 80% appearing once. Sample: PBMCs. The V gene is TRBV6-6, the J gene TRBJ2-7, with D perhaps TRBD2 (6 bases). The receptor comes from a man aged 25-40 years in good health and CMV-seropositive. The CDR3 DNA reads as TGTGCTGGGGGGTGGAGCCCCTACGAGCAGTACTTC. Protein sequence: CAGGWSPYEQYF.